The text below deals with one TCR beta chain. Its antigen is undetermined. Within the sample, other DNA sequences also encode this same CDR3. Trimming took 2 bases from V and 4 from J; bases not matched to a gene: 4. The CDR3 extends over 14 amino acids. Germline CDR1 is SGHRS and CDR2 is YFSETQ. The sample is drawn from a study of shared clonotypes between healthy human individuals. Notes on the study in general: Sampling covered nothing but blood. Tissue TCR repertoires likely differ from those found in blood. Among four donors, about 4.6% of naive CD4 clonotypes were found in common. When compared with the clonotypes that were shared by all four sorted-subset donors, the non-shared clonotypes turned out to have lower generation probabilities. Memory subsets had estimated richness that was generally smaller than that of naive subsets.

Assay: immunoSEQ multiplex PCR; the TCRdb copy retains only in-frame clones and omits some. Among around 200,000 clones listed, around 63% were seen once. The material sequenced was memory CD4+ T cells sorted from blood. Noted subset: CD45RA-negative fraction. The chain carries TRBV5-1 and TRBJ2-7; 9 positions match TRBD1. The receptor's source is a man younger than 45 in good health. Here the CDR3 reads CASSLSTGGYEQYF. The CDR3 DNA sequence: TGCGCCAGCAGCTTATCGACAGGGGGGTACGAGCAGTACTTC.